This TCR beta chain came from a study of CD8+ T cells in alopecia areata. Of note for this clone: The target antigen is unknown.

Study-wide results and caveats: One nonresponder leaves baseline CD8+ expansion's link to response uncertain.

Extraction and reverse transcription of RNA yielded cDNA as the sequencing template. Some clones are missing from TCRdb's copy, which holds only in-frame ones; the method was immunoSEQ multiplex PCR. Of 180,000 or so clones in the sample, approximately 51% were seen once. Treatment denoted: oral pan-JAK inhibitor, 5-10 mg twice daily. V dropped 2 bases and J dropped 3; count of bases not matched to a gene: 5. The CDR3 runs to 15 residues. Germline values: CDR1 MNHEY, CDR2 SVGAGI. Specimen: CD8+ T cells sorted from blood, collected around week 53, from a patient treated with tofacitinib. The origin of this receptor is a human donor with alopecia areata. The chain has TRBV6-5 and TRBJ2-7, with 9 positions matching TRBD2. CDR3 region: CASSYPAGGHYEQYF. The CDR3 DNA reads as TGTGCCAGCAGTTACCCAGCGGGGGGACACTACGAGCAGTACTTC.